The TCR beta chain described here comes from a study of blood T cell repertoires in COVID-19. As for the study in general: Sites in the United States, Italy and Spain provided acute and convalescent COVID-19 samples. The cDNA or gDNA used as material had been derived from T cells, B-cell-depleted T cells, or PBMCs.

Original processing notes: Estimated nucleated cell counts came from reference gene primer amplification. Sequenced by immunoSEQ multiplex PCR; TCRdb stores in-frame clones only, minus some. The DNA gave D and trimming, while V, J and clone size come from that table. The repertoire has about 220,000 clones, 86% of them found once; the top ten carry 2% to 2.5%. From germline, CDR1 is SGHVS and CDR2 FQNEAQ. This CDR3 region has 15 residues. V gave up 5 bases and J gave up 12 bases, with 22 bases separating them. This receptor was taken from a man under 40 who had recovered from COVID-19. V is TRBV7-8 and J is TRBJ1-4, with D tentatively TRBD1 (6 bases). The sequencing sample was made of peripheral blood. CDR3 sequence reads: CASSRTEGWRGELFF. The DNA for the CDR3 is TGTGCCAGCAGCCGGACAGAGGGTTGGCGGGGAGAACTGTTTTTT.